These 7 T cell receptor beta chains share one sample of origin, sequenced in a study of T cell responses to AZD1222 COVID-19 vaccine. The data were produced by immunoSEQ multiplex PCR, yet TCRdb's version contains in-frame clones alone and is incomplete. The table includes approximately 67,000 clones, around 84% detected once. The sequences come from peripheral blood, collected on day 0 of AZD1222 vaccination. These receptors all stem from an adult in good health.

This chain joins TRBV3-1 (or the pseudogene TRBV3-2) and TRBJ2-3; D uncertain. This CDR3 spans 14 amino acids. V was trimmed by 3 bases and J by 3 bases, leaving 10 bases between them. Germline V lookup: CDR1 LGHDT, CDR2 YNNKEL (reference sequence). The CDR3 DNA reads TGTGCCAGCAGCCAGCTGACCCGTACAGATACGCAGTATTTT. Protein: CASSQLTRTDTQYF.

The chain carries TRBV15 and TRBJ2-2; D ambiguous. Trimming removed 1 base at V and 5 bases at J, with 14 bases between. CDR3 size: 16 residues. The V gene's germline CDR1 is LNHNV and CDR2 YYDKDF (reference sequence). The CDR3 loop reads CATSRGANLGTGELFF. The CDR3 DNA reads as TGTGCCACCAGCAGAGGGGCGAATCTCGGTACCGGGGAGCTGTTTTTT.

This chain connects TRBV4-1 to TRBJ1-2; 9 nucleotides agree with TRBD1. The CDR3 totals 17 residues. Germline V lookup: CDR1 MGHRA, CDR2 YSYEKL. Trimming removed 3 bases from V and 3 bases from J; junction bases left unmatched: 11. The CDR3 nucleotides are TGCGCCAGCAGCCAGGGTTCCACAGGGGGCGCGGACTATGGCTACACCTTC. Amino acid sequence: CASSQGSTGGADYGYTF.

V is TRBV6-5 and J is TRBJ2-3; TRBD2 matches 7 bases. There are 15 residues in the CDR3. The germline V gene encodes CDR1 MNHEY and CDR2 SVGAGI. V shed 1 base and J 4 bases; nucleotides not matched to a gene: 5. As DNA, the CDR3 is TGTGCCAGCAGTTACTTGGCGGGAGTACCAGATACGCAGTATTTT. Amino acids: CASSYLAGVPDTQYF.

The chain combines TRBV6-5 with TRBJ1-6; 9 bases align to TRBD1. CDR1 and CDR2 (germline): MNHEY, SVGAGI. V shed 4 bases, J shed 8 bases, and the junction held 3 bases outside the gene matches. The CDR3 extends over 14 amino acids. CDR3 residues: CASSWTGEDSPLHF. CDR3 DNA: TGTGCCAGCAGTTGGACAGGGGAGGATTCACCCCTCCACTTT.

The rearrangement uses TRBV28 and TRBJ1-1; D not resolved. V was cut by 5 bases and J by 3 bases, with 10 bases left in between. Germline-derived CDR1 and CDR2 are MDHEN and SYDVKM. CDR3 size: 13 residues. The CDR3 region has the DNA TGTGCCAGCAGTCGATTCCAGTACACTGAAGCTTTCTTT. It specifies CASSRFQYTEAFF.

This chain links TRBV24-1 with TRBJ1-1; 11 bases align to TRBD1. Germline CDR1 KGHDR, CDR2 SFDVKD. The V and J ends lost 8 bases and 6 bases, in that order; junction bases with no gene match: 7. This CDR3 contains 14 residues. The CDR3 bases are TGTGCCACCAAGGGGACAGGGGGTATGGCTGAAGCTTTCTTT. It is translated as CATKGTGGMAEAFF.